This note documents a single T cell receptor beta chain sequence. Germline V gene sequence: CDR1 MNHNY, CDR2 SVGAGI (reference sequence). The J segment lost 4 bases and the V segment lost 0 bases, leaving 5 bases of the junction unmatched. The CDR3 length is 16 residues. The data are from a study of shared clonotypes between healthy human individuals. Some clones are missing from TCRdb's copy, which holds only in-frame ones; the method was immunoSEQ multiplex PCR. The sample lists about 480,000 clones, less than 85% seen once, with 10% to 15% in the top ten. The sequence derives from a woman aged 40 to 55 in good health. Some clones in this sample may be carry-over from other donors' samples. The chain carries TRBV6-6 and TRBJ2-5; 10 nucleotides agree with TRBD2. Sample: PBMCs. The CDR3 region has the DNA TGTGCCAGCAGTTACTCGGCTAGCGGGGGTATAGAGACCCAGTACTTC. Residues: CASSYSASGGIETQYF.